A single sample is the source of the 21 T cell receptor beta chains below, sequenced in a study of Graves' ophthalmopathy and Graves' hyperthyroidism. Transcripts of RNA were the source for amplifying TCR beta CDR3 regions. Following a first-round RT-PCR that used HTBI primers, a second-round multiplex PCR was carried out. TCRdb independently ran MiXCR on the multiplex PCR reads; one entry per CDR3 protein. Of approximately 640,000 distinct CDR3 sequences listed, about 40% were seen once; the top ten hold over 2.5%. Source material: peripheral blood. These receptors were collected from an adult man with Graves' ophthalmopathy.

The chain combines TRBV9 with TRBJ1-1; D possibly corresponds to TRBD1 (5 bases). The CDR3 has 15 amino acids. With 0 bases removed from V and 5 bases from J, the gap between germline ends came to 14 bases. In germline, CDR1 is SGDLS, CDR2 YYNGEE. The CDR3, as DNA: TGTGCCAGCAGCGTAGTAGGGGAAGGCAGAACTGAAGCTTTCTTT. It encodes CASSVVGEGRTEAFF.

The rearrangement links TRBV7-8 to TRBJ2-7; D is unclear. The V and J ends lost 1 base and 2 bases respectively, with 9 bases between them. Germline assignment: CDR1 SGHVS and CDR2 FQNEAQ. There are 14 residues in the CDR3. This CDR3 is CASSLDAAAYEQYF. The CDR3 nucleotides read TGTGCCAGCAGCTTAGACGCCGCCGCCTACGAGCAGTACTTC. The variable domain in full, completed from reference TRBV7-8 and TRBJ2-7, reads GAGVSQSPRYKVAKRGQDVALRCDPISGHVSLFWYQQALGQGPEFLTYFQNEAQLDKSGLPSDRFFAERPEGSVSTLKIQRTQQEDSAVYLCASSLDAAAYEQYFGPGTRLTVT.

This clonotype was seen more than once but under ten times. CDR3 sequence reads: CASSYSNPYEQYF. In DNA form, the CDR3 reads TGTGCCAGCAGTTACTCGAACCCCTACGAGCAGTACTTC. The rearrangement joins TRBV6-2 or TRBV6-3 to TRBJ2-7; D call uncertain. The germline gives CDR1 MNHEY, CDR2 SVGEGT. V was cut by 0 bases and J by 2 bases, with 5 bases left in between. The CDR3 covers 13 residues.

For this clonotype: At one of its ends the junction is not consistent with the germline gene, which may arise from a read error. The chain has TRBV7-9 and TRBJ2-3; unclear D gene. The CDR3 extends over 13 amino acids. CDR1 SEHNR and CDR2 FQNEAQ come from the germline V gene (reference sequence). The CDR3 region has the DNA TGCGCCAGCAGCCAAACGCGGCCCGATACGCAGTATTTT. This encodes CASSQTRPDTQYF.

In this sample, this clonotype turned up many times. The rearrangement uses TRBV29-1 and TRBJ1-2; the match to TRBD1 covers 10 bases. The V gene's germline CDR1 is SQVTM and CDR2 ANQGSEA. Trimming cost V 0 bases and J 8 bases; bases outside gene matches: 9. CDR3 size: 15 residues. CDR3 bases: TGCAGCGTTGAAGAGTCACCGGGACAGGGGCACGGCTACACCTTC. Its translation: CSVEESPGQGHGYTF.

This clonotype was counted only a few times. The genes are TRBV24-1 and TRBJ2-2, with D perhaps TRBD1 (6 bases). The CDR3 sequence is 14 residues long. The germline V gene has CDR1 KGHDR and CDR2 SFDVKD. Trimming removed 4 bases from V and 8 bases from J, with 13 bases in between. CDR3 region: CATSDQTGSGELFF. The CDR3 coding sequence is TGTGCCACCAGTGACCAAACAGGGTCAGGGGAGCTGTTTTTT.

Many counts were recorded for this clonotype. This chain uses TRBV11-2 with TRBJ1-1, with D hard to call. Trimming took 3 bases from V and 9 from J, leaving 11 bases between them. The CDR3 sequence is 12 residues long. Germline lookup yields CDR1 SGHAT and CDR2 FQNNGV. The CDR3 sequence: CASSLIRVQAFF. In nucleotides, the CDR3 is TGTGCCAGCAGCTTGATAAGGGTGCAAGCTTTCTTT. Together with reference TRBV11-2 and TRBJ1-1, the CDR3 gives the full variable domain: EAGVAQSPRYKIIEKRQSVAFWCNPISGHATLYWYQQILGQGPKLLIQFQNNGVVDDSQLPKDRFSAERLKGVDSTLKIQPAKLEDSAVYLCASSLIRVQAFFGQGTRLTVV.

The V call is TRBV24-1, the J call TRBJ2-6, with unresolved D. The V end was cut by 5 bases, the J end by 1 base, with 11 bases between. This CDR3 comprises 16 residues. The V gene's germline CDR1 is KGHDR and CDR2 SFDVKD. The CDR3 DNA follows: TGTGCCACCAGTGGACGGAGCACGTCTGGGGCCAACGTCCTGACTTTC. Translated, it gives CATSGRSTSGANVLTF.

This clonotype appeared many times. The CDR3 nucleotides are TGTGCCAGCAGTTACGGTAGTTTGGGGAGGGAGACCCAGTACTTC. It is translated as CASSYGSLGRETQYF. V is TRBV12-3 or TRBV12-4 and J is TRBJ2-5; weak D call: TRBD2 (6 bases). The CDR3 runs to 15 residues. V was pared by 4 bases and J by 5 bases, with 17 bases between.

In this sample, this clonotype turned up once. V gene TRBV4-2 combines with J gene TRBJ1-2, with D unclear. Germline V gene sequence: CDR1 LGHNA, CDR2 YNFKEQ. The CDR3 is 16 residues long. V lost 4 bases, J lost 5 bases, and 20 bases lay in between. The CDR3 DNA sequence: TGTGCCAGCAGCCGAGATAGAACCTCCGACCGATATGGCTACACCTTC. This translates into CASSRDRTSDRYGYTF.

This clonotype has only a few counts. The chain couples TRBV5-1 to TRBJ1-2; perhaps TRBD1 as D (6 bases). CDR3 length: 14 amino acids. V was cut by 7 bases and J by 1 base, with 14 bases left in between. CDR1 is SGHRS and CDR2 is YFSETQ in the germline V gene. For the CDR3, the DNA is TGCGCCAGCCGGGACACCGAGTTTAACTATGGCTACACCTTC. Encoded protein: CASRDTEFNYGYTF.

The CDR3 is CAISTAPGQGNTIYF. The CDR3 DNA follows: TGTGCCATCAGCACCGCTCCGGGACAGGGGAACACCATATATTTT. V gene TRBV10-3 combines with J gene TRBJ1-3, with 10 bases identical to TRBD1. With V trimmed by 6 bases and J by 7 bases, 9 bases remained unmatched. Germline-derived CDR1 and CDR2 are ENHRY and SYGVKD. The CDR3 is made up of 15 amino acids.

A few counts support this clonotype. The chain uses TRBV6-5 and TRBJ1-1, with a tentative D call TRBD1 (6 bases). This CDR3 is 17 amino acids long. Deletions cut 2 bases from V and 5 bases from J, with 21 bases between. Germline V gene data show CDR1 as MNHEY and CDR2 as SVGAGI. CDR3 amino acids: CASSYGEGGAWMTEAFF. For the CDR3, the DNA is TGTGCCAGCAGTTACGGCGAAGGGGGGGCTTGGATGACTGAAGCTTTCTTT.

This clonotype has ten or more counts. The CDR3 coding sequence is TGTGCCAGCAGCCCAGACAGGGGGCCTAATGAAAAACTGTTTTTT. Amino acids: CASSPDRGPNEKLFF. This chain links TRBV2 with TRBJ1-4; 10 positions agree with TRBD1. The CDR3 is made up of 15 amino acids. Germline trimming cut 6 bases from V and 3 bases from J; bases unmatched to any gene: 4. Germline V gives CDR1 SNHLY, CDR2 FYNNEI.

Details on this clonotype: The junction departs from the called germline gene at one end, perhaps through a read error. The V call is TRBV10-3, the J call TRBJ1-5; no reliable D call. Looked up from germline, CDR1 is ENHRY and CDR2 is SYGVKD. This CDR3 is 15 amino acids long. Here the CDR3 DNA reads TGTGCCAGCAGCAAGCAGGAGGATAGCAATCAGTCCCAGCATTTT. Its translation: CASSKQEDSNQSQHF.

Turning to this clonotype: This may come from a read error, since a much larger clone is one base off. This chain joins TRBV11-1 and TRBJ1-5; D gene ambiguous. The CDR3 is 13 residues long. From germline, CDR1 is SGHAT and CDR2 FQDESV (reference sequence). This chain's CDR3 is CANSSGMDQPQHF. The CDR3, as DNA: TGTGCCAACAGCTCGGGTATGGATCAGCCCCAGCATTTT.

This clonotype was seen at least ten times. V usage is TRBV12-3 or TRBV12-4 and J usage is TRBJ1-2; D might be TRBD1 (5 bases). The CDR3 contains 13 residues. Trimming took off 8 bases at V and 4 bases at J, with 14 bases between the two ends. The CDR3 reads CASAPPGVYGYTF. As DNA, the CDR3 is TGTGCCAGCGCCCCTCCGGGGGTCTATGGCTACACCTTC.

This chain links TRBV24-1 with TRBJ2-7, with 14 bases fitting TRBD2. Germline loops: CDR1 KGHDR, CDR2 SFDVKD. With 9 bases clipped from V and 5 bases from J, the junction kept 11 bases outside the gene matches. The length of the CDR3 is 16 residues. In DNA, the CDR3 is TGTGCCACCGCAGACCCGGGACTAGCGGGAGTCCACGAGCAGTACTTC. Translating gives CATADPGLAGVHEQYF.

Turning to this clonotype: One end of the junction is discordant with germline, which a read error may explain. The chain employs TRBV5-1 and TRBJ2-5; D gene ambiguous. The last part of the DNA fits TRBJ2-1 better; the J call may be wrong. Germline V lookup: CDR1 SGHRS, CDR2 YFSETQ. The CDR3 is 13 amino acids. CDR3 protein: CASSLMAYNGQFF. The CDR3 region has the DNA TGCGCCAGCAGCTTGATGGCTTACAATGGGCAGTTCTTC.

Points on this clonotype: This could be a read error, since a much larger clone is one nucleotide away. J is TRBJ1-4 and V is TRBV20-1; D gene ambiguous. CDR1 and CDR2 from the germline V gene are DFQATT and SNEGSKA (reference sequence). V was trimmed by 0 bases and J by 7 bases, leaving 15 bases between them. This CDR3 comprises 15 residues. CDR3 nucleotide sequence: TGCAGTGCTAGAGATAGAATTCTGGGCTTTGAAAAACTGTTTTTT. Translated, it gives CSARDRILGFEKLFF.

Only a few counts were recorded for this clonotype. The chain carries TRBV19 and TRBJ1-5; the D is unclear. The V end was cut by 3 bases, the J end by 1 base, with 7 bases between. The CDR3 loop spans 14 amino acids. The germline gives CDR1 LNHDA, CDR2 SQIVND (reference sequence). The CDR3 reads CASSMVSSNQPQHF. The CDR3 region has the DNA TGTGCCAGTAGTATGGTCTCGAGCAATCAGCCCCAGCATTTT.